The rows below give T cell receptor beta chains drawn from one sample of a study of blood T cell repertoires in COVID-19. Clones were sequenced by immunoSEQ multiplex PCR, and TCRdb holds only the in-frame ones, with some missing. The repertoire holds 200,000 to 300,000 clones, around 90% seen once, with 2.6% in the top ten. Sequenced input: PBMCs or T cells enriched from blood (not recorded which). These receptors came from a woman under 40 with acute COVID-19. The conserved cysteine and the conserved F or W are not part of the CDR3 here. D genes are given only for firm matches. Clone sizes are given selectively: once, few, many, or a class where the clone is expanded.

D gene: NA
J gene: TRBJ2-2
V gene: TRBV4-3
clone size: once
CDR3 protein: ASSPLADWDTGELF

D gene: NA
J gene: TRBJ2-7
V gene: TRBV9
clone size: NA
CDR3 protein: ASSVEGGDYEQY

D gene: NA
J gene: TRBJ1-6
V gene: TRBV10-3
clone size: few
CDR3 protein: AISDRLEGGSPLH

D gene: NA
J gene: TRBJ1-2
V gene: TRBV6-5
clone size: NA
CDR3 protein: ASSRGGEGGYT

D gene: TRBD1
J gene: TRBJ2-7
V gene: TRBV11-2
clone size: NA
CDR3 protein: ASSVQGAAYEQY

D gene: TRBD2
J gene: TRBJ2-7
V gene: TRBV9
clone size: once
CDR3 protein: ASSETPTQRGVGEQY

D gene: TRBD1
J gene: TRBJ1-4
V gene: TRBV29-1
clone size: NA
CDR3 protein: SVWTGGEEKLF

D gene: NA
J gene: TRBJ2-1
V gene: TRBV21-1
clone size: NA
CDR3 protein: ASSKRGRGTGKNEQF

D gene: TRBD1
J gene: TRBJ1-1
V gene: TRBV3-1/TRBV3-2
clone size: NA
CDR3 protein: ASSHRTGAMNTEAF

D gene: NA
J gene: TRBJ2-3
V gene: TRBV11-2
clone size: NA
CDR3 protein: ASSPSAGAGDTQY

D gene: TRBD1
J gene: TRBJ1-2
V gene: TRBV6-6
clone size: NA
CDR3 protein: ASSPQGQGYGYT

D gene: NA
J gene: TRBJ2-7
V gene: TRBV19
clone size: NA
CDR3 protein: ASSISGSPYEQY

D gene: TRBD1
J gene: TRBJ1-4
V gene: TRBV18
clone size: NA
CDR3 protein: ASSPQRTGGNEKLF